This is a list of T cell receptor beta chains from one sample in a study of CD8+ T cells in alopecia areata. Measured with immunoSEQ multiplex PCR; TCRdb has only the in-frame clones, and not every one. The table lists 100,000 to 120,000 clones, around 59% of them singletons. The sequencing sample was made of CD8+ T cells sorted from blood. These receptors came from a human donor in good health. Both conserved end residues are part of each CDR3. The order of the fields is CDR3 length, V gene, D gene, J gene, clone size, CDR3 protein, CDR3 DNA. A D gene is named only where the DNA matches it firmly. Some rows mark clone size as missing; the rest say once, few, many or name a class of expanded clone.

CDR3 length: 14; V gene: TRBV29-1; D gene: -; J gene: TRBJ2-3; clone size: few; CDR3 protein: CSVDSGPGADTQYF; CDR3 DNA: TGCAGCGTTGATTCCGGGCCGGGTGCAGATACGCAGTATTTT
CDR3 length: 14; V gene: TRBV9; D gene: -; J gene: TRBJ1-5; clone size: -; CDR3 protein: CASSVGGNNQPQHF; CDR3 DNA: TGTGCCAGCAGCGTTGGGGGGAACAATCAGCCCCAGCATTTT
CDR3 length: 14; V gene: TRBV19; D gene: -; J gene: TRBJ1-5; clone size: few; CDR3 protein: CASRPGGYNQPQHF; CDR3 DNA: TGTGCCAGTAGGCCGGGGGGTTACAATCAGCCCCAGCATTTT
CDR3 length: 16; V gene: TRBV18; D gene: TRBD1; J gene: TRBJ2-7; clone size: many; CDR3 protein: CASSSQAGTGVYEQYF; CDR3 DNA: TGTGCCAGCTCATCCCAGGCGGGGACAGGGGTCTACGAGCAGTACTTC
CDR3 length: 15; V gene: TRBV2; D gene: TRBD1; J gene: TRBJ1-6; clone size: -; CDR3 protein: CASTSGTADNSPLHF; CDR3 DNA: TGTGCCAGCACCTCTGGGACAGCGGATAATTCACCCCTCCACTTT
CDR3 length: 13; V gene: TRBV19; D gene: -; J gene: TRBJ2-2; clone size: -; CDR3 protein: CASSTGEAGELFF; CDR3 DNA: TGTGCCAGTAGTACCGGAGAGGCCGGGGAGCTGTTTTTT
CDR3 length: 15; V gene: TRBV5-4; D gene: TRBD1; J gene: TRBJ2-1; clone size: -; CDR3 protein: CASSFFHRGLNEQFF; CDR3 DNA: TGTGCCAGCAGCTTCTTTCACAGGGGTTTGAATGAGCAGTTCTTC
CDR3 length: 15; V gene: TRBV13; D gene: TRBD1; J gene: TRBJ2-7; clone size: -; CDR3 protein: CASSYDRGAGYEQYF; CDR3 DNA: TGTGCCAGCAGCTACGACAGGGGTGCGGGTTACGAGCAGTACTTC
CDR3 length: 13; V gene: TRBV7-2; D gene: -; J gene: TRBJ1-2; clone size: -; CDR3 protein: CASLATSNYGYTF; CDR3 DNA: TGTGCCAGTCTCGCGACAAGTAACTATGGCTACACCTTC
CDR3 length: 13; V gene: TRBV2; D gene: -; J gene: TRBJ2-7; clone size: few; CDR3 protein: CASLHTHAYEQYF; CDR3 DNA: TGTGCCAGCCTTCACACACATGCCTACGAGCAGTACTTC
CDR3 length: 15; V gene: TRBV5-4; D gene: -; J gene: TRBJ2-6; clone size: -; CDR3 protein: CASSLGWSGANVLTF; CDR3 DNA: TGTGCCAGCAGCTTGGGCTGGTCTGGGGCCAACGTCCTGACTTTC
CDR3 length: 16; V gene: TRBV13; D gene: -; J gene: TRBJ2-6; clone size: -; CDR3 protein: CASVRAGERGANVLTF; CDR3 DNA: TGTGCCAGCGTCCGGGCTGGAGAGAGGGGGGCCAACGTCCTGACTTTC
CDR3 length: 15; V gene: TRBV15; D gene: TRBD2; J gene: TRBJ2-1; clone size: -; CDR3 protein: CATRAWTSGYNEQFF; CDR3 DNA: TGTGCCACCAGGGCGTGGACTAGTGGCTACAATGAGCAGTTCTTC
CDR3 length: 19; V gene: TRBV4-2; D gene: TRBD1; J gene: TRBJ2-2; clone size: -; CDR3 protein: CASSQGGGSIFVRAGELFF; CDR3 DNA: TGTGCCAGCAGCCAAGGAGGGGGCAGCATTTTCGTTAGGGCCGGGGAGCTGTTTTTT
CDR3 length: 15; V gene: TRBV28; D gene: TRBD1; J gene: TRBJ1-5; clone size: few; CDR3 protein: CASSLQGVDNQPQHF; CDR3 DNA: TGTGCCAGCAGTTTACAGGGGGTTGACAATCAGCCCCAGCATTTT
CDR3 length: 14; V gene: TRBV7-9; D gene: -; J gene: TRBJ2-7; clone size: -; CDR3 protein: CASRGIGESHEQYF; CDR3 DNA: TGTGCCAGTAGGGGAATAGGGGAATCCCACGAGCAGTACTTC
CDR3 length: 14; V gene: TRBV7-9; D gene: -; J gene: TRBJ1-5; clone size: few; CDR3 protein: CASSLPGLNQPQHF; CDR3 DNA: TGTGCCAGCAGTCTCCCCGGCCTCAATCAGCCCCAGCATTTT
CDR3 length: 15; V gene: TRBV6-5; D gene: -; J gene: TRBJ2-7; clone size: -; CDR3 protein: CASSVEQEWTYEQYF; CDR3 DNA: TGTGCCAGCAGTGTGGAACAGGAGTGGACCTACGAGCAGTACTTC
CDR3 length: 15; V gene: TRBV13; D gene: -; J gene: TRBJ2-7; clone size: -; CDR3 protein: CASSSTGTNLHEQYF; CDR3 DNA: TGTGCCAGCAGCTCTACCGGGACCAATCTACACGAGCAGTACTTC
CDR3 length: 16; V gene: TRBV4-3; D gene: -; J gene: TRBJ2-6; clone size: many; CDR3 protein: CASSQDLTTGANVLTF; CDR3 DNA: TGCGCCAGCAGCCAAGATTTGACAACTGGGGCCAACGTCCTGACTTTC
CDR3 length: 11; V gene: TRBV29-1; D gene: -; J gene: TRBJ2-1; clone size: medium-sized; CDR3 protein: CSPYVGNEQFF; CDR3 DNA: TGCAGCCCCTATGTTGGCAATGAGCAGTTCTTC
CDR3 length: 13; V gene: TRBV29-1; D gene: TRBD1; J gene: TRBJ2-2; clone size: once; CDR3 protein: CSVRQGEAGELFF; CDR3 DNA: TGCAGCGTTAGACAGGGCGAGGCCGGGGAGCTGTTTTTT
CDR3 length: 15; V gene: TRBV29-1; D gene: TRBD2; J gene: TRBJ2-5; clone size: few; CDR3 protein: CSSMTSGGSGETQYF; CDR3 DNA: TGCAGCTCCATGACTAGCGGGGGGTCGGGAGAGACCCAGTACTTC
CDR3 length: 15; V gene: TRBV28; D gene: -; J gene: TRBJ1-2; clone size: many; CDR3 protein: CASSLWDGPIYGYTF; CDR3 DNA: TGTGCCAGCAGTTTATGGGACGGGCCAATCTATGGCTACACCTTC
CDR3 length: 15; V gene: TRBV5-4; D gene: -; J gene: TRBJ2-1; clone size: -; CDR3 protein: CASSSTREYYNEQFF; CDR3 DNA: TGTGCCAGCAGTTCAACCCGGGAGTACTACAATGAGCAGTTCTTC
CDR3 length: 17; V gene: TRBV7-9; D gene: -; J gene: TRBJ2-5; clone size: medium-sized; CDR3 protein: CASSSLSSDSLWETQYF; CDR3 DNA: TGTGCCAGCAGTTCTTTGTCTTCGGACAGCCTTTGGGAGACCCAGTACTTC
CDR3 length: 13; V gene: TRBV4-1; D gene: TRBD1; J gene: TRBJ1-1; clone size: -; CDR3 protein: CASSHRQGTEAFF; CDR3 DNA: TGCGCCAGCAGCCATAGACAGGGCACTGAAGCTTTCTTT
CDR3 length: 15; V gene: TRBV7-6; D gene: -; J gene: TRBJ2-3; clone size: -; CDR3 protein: CASSLSRVRPDTQYF; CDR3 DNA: TGTGCCAGCAGCTTGTCCAGGGTGAGGCCAGATACGCAGTATTTT
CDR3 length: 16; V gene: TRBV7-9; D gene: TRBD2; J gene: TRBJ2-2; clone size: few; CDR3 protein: CASSLSGLEFTGELFF; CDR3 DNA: TGTGCCAGCAGCTTATCCGGACTAGAATTCACCGGGGAGCTGTTTTTT
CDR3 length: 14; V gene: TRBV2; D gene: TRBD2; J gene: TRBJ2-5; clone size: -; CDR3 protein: CASSAGGGQETQYF; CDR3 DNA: TGTGCCAGCAGTGCGGGGGGGGGCCAAGAGACCCAGTACTTC
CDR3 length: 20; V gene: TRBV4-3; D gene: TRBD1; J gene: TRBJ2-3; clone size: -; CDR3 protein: CASSQDKGLDRGPSTDTQYF; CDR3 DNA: TGCGCCAGCAGCCAAGATAAAGGCCTCGACAGGGGGCCTAGCACAGATACGCAGTATTTT
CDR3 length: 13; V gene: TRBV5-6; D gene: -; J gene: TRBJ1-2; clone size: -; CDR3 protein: CASSLAAPRGYTF; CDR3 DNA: TGTGCCAGCAGCTTGGCGGCGCCGCGGGGCTACACCTTC
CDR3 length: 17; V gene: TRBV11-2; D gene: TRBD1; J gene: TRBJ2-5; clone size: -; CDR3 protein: CASSLVRDRGLGKTQYF; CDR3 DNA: TGTGCCAGCAGCTTAGTACGGGACAGGGGGCTAGGCAAGACCCAGTACTTC
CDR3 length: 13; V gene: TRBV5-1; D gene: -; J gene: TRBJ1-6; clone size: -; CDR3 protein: CASSLVGGSPLHF; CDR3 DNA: TGCGCCAGCAGCTTGGTAGGGGGTTCACCCCTCCACTTT
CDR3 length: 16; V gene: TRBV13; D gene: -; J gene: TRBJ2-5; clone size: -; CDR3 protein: CASSPPTTEGQETQYF; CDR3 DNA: TGTGCCAGCAGCCCCCCCACGACGGAGGGCCAAGAGACCCAGTACTTC
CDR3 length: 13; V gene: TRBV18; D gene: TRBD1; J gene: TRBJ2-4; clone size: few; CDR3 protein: CASSPGQGNIQYF; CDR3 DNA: TGTGCCAGCTCACCGGGACAGGGGAACATTCAGTACTTC
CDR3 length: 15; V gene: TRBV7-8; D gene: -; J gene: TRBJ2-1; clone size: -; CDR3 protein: CASSLGAMSYNEQFF; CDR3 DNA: TGTGCCAGCAGCTTAGGCGCTATGTCCTACAATGAGCAGTTCTTC
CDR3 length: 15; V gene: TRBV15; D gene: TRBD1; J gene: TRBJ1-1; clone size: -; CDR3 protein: CATSPAPRGLTEAFF; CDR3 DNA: TGTGCCACCTCACCAGCGCCCAGGGGGCTAACTGAAGCTTTCTTT
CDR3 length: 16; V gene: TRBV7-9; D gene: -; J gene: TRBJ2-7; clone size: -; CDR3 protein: CASSSARGGFPYEQYF; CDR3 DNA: TGTGCCAGCAGCTCAGCCAGGGGGGGATTCCCCTACGAGCAGTACTTC
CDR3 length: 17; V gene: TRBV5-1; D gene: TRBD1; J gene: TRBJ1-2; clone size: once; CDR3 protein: CASSPGQGEFWDYGYTF; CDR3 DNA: TGCGCCAGCAGCCCCGGACAGGGGGAATTTTGGGACTATGGCTACACCTTC
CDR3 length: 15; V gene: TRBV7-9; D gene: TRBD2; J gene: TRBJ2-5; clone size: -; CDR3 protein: CASSSSGGILETQYF; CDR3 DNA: TGTGCCAGCAGTTCAAGCGGGGGCATTCTGGAGACCCAGTACTTC
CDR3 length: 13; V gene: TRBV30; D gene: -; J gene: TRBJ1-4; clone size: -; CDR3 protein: CAWSPGVDEKLFF; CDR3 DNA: TGTGCCTGGAGTCCGGGGGTGGATGAAAAACTGTTTTTT
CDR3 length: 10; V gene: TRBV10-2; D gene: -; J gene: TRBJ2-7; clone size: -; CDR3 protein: CASGGYEQYF; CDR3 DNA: TGCGCCAGCGGGGGTTACGAGCAGTACTTC
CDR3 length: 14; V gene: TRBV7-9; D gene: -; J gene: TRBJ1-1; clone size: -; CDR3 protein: CASSWTDMNTEAFF; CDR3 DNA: TGTGCCAGCAGCTGGACGGACATGAACACTGAAGCTTTCTTT
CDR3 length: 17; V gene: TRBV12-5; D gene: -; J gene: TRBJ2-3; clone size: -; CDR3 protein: CASGSLWVAPGTDTQYF; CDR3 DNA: TGTGCTAGTGGTTCCCTTTGGGTAGCCCCTGGCACAGATACGCAGTATTTT
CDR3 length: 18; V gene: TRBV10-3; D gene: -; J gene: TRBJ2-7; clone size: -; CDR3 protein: CAISESRDFSFSSYEQYF; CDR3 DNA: TGTGCCATCAGTGAGTCAAGAGATTTTAGCTTTTCCTCCTACGAGCAGTACTTC
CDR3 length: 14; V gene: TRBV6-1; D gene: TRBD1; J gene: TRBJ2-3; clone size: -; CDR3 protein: CASSWTGGTDTQYF; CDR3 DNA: TGTGCCAGCAGTTGGACAGGGGGCACAGATACGCAGTATTTT
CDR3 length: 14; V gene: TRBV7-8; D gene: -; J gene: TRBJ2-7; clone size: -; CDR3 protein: CASSLGGFIYEQYF; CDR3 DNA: TGTGCCAGCAGCTTAGGCGGATTTATCTACGAGCAGTACTTC
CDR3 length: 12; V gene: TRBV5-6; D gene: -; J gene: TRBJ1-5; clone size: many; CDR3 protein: CASLQKGQPQHF; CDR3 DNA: TGTGCCAGCCTTCAAAAAGGGCAGCCCCAGCATTTT
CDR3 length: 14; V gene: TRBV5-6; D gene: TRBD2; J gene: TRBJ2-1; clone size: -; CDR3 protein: CASRGGGSYNEQFF; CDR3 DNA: TGTGCCAGCCGGGGCGGGGGTTCCTACAATGAGCAGTTCTTC
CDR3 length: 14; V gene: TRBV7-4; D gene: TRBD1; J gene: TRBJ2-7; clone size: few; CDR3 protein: CASSFRQGPYEQYF; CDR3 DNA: TGTGCCAGCAGCTTCAGACAGGGCCCCTACGAGCAGTACTTC
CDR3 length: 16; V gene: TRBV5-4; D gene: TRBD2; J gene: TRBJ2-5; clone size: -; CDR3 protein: CASSLGGLAGGKTQYF; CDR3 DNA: TGTGCCAGCAGCTTGGGCGGACTAGCGGGGGGAAAGACCCAGTACTTC